What follows are 20 T cell receptor beta chains derived from one specimen sequenced in a study of blood T cell repertoires in COVID-19. Profiled with immunoSEQ multiplex PCR; TCRdb holds only in-frame clones, not every one. The data hold hundreds of thousands of clones, with around 90% observed a single time. The material sequenced was peripheral blood. Source of these receptors: a man in his late teens or twenties with active or convalescent COVID-19.

The rearrangement links TRBV28 to TRBJ1-5; D not certain. V lost 4 bases, J lost 5 bases, and 12 bases lay in between. The CDR3 sequence is 14 residues long. The germline V gene encodes CDR1 MDHEN and CDR2 SYDVKM. CDR3 sequence reads: CASSWALPHQPQHF. The CDR3, as DNA: TGTGCCAGCAGTTGGGCCTTACCTCATCAGCCCCAGCATTTT.

V and J are TRBV14 and TRBJ2-7; 8 bases are shared with TRBD1. Germline values: CDR1 SGHDN, CDR2 FVKESK. The CDR3 totals 16 residues. With 0 bases clipped from V and 3 bases from J, the junction kept 7 bases outside the gene matches. CDR3 sequence (DNA): TGTGCCAGCAGCCAAGATTACAGGGGGGTGGTCTACGAGCAGTACTTC. Encoded protein: CASSQDYRGVVYEQYF.

The chain links TRBV6-2 or TRBV6-3 to TRBJ2-2; D gene ambiguous. V was trimmed by 6 bases and J by 9 bases, leaving 8 bases between them. The CDR3 sequence is 11 residues long. Germline CDR1 is MNHEY and CDR2 is SVGEGT. The CDR3 spells CASSPSWELFF. The CDR3 DNA reads as TGTGCCAGCAGCCCCTCGTGGGAGCTGTTTTTT.

The chain recombines TRBV10-2 with TRBJ1-5; D is uncertain. CDR3 length equals 13 residues. V was trimmed by 1 base and J by 5 bases, leaving 6 bases between them. Germline V gene sequence: CDR1 WSHSY, CDR2 SAAADI. The CDR3 DNA reads TGCGCCAGCAGTGAGTTACGCGATCAGCCCCAGCATTTT. It yields the protein CASSELRDQPQHF.

The chain uses TRBV5-8 and TRBJ2-7, with a possible D match to TRBD1 (6 bases). Trimming took 6 bases from V and 6 from J, leaving 16 bases between them. Germline V lookup: CDR1 SGHTS, CDR2 YDEGEE. The CDR3 is made up of 13 amino acids. CDR3 sequence: CASTILQGGEQYF. CDR3 nucleotides: TGTGCCAGCACCATCCTACAGGGTGGCGAGCAGTACTTC.

Here the CDR3 reads CASSLASWDTDSGANVLTF. In DNA, the CDR3 is TGTGCCAGCAGCTTAGCCAGTTGGGACACCGATTCTGGGGCCAACGTCCTGACTTTC. The gene calls are TRBV11-1 and TRBJ2-6; perhaps TRBD1 as D (6 bases). CDR1 is SGHAT, CDR2 FQDESV, per germline (reference sequence). Trimming left V 0 bases short and J 1 base short, with 16 bases between. The CDR3 is 19 amino acids.

The V call is TRBV7-9, the J call TRBJ1-2; 8 positions match TRBD1. CDR1 and CDR2 (germline): SEHNR, FQNEAQ (reference sequence). CDR3 size: 18 residues. Unmatched junction bases numbered 17, after V lost 1 base and J lost 7 bases. CDR3 sequence reads: CASSLGGDSRGREFGYTF. For the CDR3, the DNA is TGTGCCAGCAGCTTAGGGGGAGATTCCAGGGGGCGCGAGTTTGGCTACACCTTC.

The chain carries TRBV24-1 and TRBJ2-2; D remains ambiguous. V shed 3 bases and J shed 2 bases, with 6 bases lying between them. The CDR3 totals 14 residues. Looked up from germline, CDR1 is KGHDR and CDR2 is SFDVKD. The CDR3 nucleotides read TGTGCCACCAGTGATCGCGCTAACACCGGGGAGCTGTTTTTT. Its translation is CATSDRANTGELFF.

The count of this clone is one. The CDR3 region has the DNA TGTGCCAGCAGCTTAGACCGGGACAGGCACTTCTCTGGAAACACCATATATTTT. It translates to CASSLDRDRHFSGNTIYF. The gene calls are TRBV7-4 and TRBJ1-3, with TRBD1 matching over 8 bases. The V segment lost 1 base and the J segment 0 bases; nucleotides outside the gene matches: 8. CDR3 size: 18 residues. Germline V gene lookup returns CDR1 SGHVT and CDR2 SQSDAQ.

The chain carries TRBV24-1 and TRBJ1-1; D unclear. The V end was cut by 4 bases, the J end by 2 bases, with 22 bases between. CDR3 size: 18 residues. Germline V gene data show CDR1 as KGHDR and CDR2 as SFDVKD. CDR3 coding DNA: TGTGCCACCAGTGACCCAAACCGGAGGGCGGTACACAACACTGAAGCTTTCTTT. Its protein is CATSDPNRRAVHNTEAFF.

The CDR3 nucleotides are TGTGCCACCAGCCAACGACAGGGCGGCGATACGCAGTATTTT. Its translation is CATSQRQGGDTQYF. The gene calls are TRBV15 and TRBJ2-3; 7 positions agree with TRBD1. V was pared by 5 bases and J by 6 bases, with 8 bases of the junction left unmatched. Germline V gene lookup returns CDR1 LNHNV and CDR2 YYDKDF (reference sequence). The CDR3 has 14 residues.

This chain links TRBV15 with TRBJ1-5; tentatively, D is TRBD1 (6 bases). V gave up 1 base and J gave up 5 bases, with 12 bases separating them. The CDR3 is made up of 15 amino acids. Germline V gives CDR1 LNHNV, CDR2 YYDKDF (reference sequence). In nucleotides, the CDR3 is TGTGCCACCAGCAGAGCCCGACAGGACCATCAGCCCCAGCATTTT. Residues: CATSRARQDHQPQHF.

For this clone: Other DNA sequences of this sample code for an identical CDR3. V usage is TRBV30 and J usage is TRBJ1-2; D unclear. The CDR3 runs 13 residues. V lost 0 bases and J 4 bases, leaving 9 bases between the germline ends. Germline V CDR1 and CDR2: GTSNPN, SVGIG (reference sequence). CDR3 DNA sequence: TGTGCCTGGAGTGTACTGGGAGGCTATGGCTACACCTTC. Protein product: CAWSVLGGYGYTF.

The rearrangement joins TRBV12-5 to TRBJ2-1; TRBD2 matches at 15 bases. With V trimmed by 2 bases and J by 7 bases, 9 bases remained unmatched. There are 18 residues in the CDR3. CDR1 LGHNT and CDR2 FRNRAP come from the germline V gene. The CDR3 DNA sequence: TGTGCTAGTGGTTTGTTCCGGACTAGCGGGGGGGCCGAAAATGAGCAGTTCTTC. It translates to CASGLFRTSGGAENEQFF.

This chain connects TRBV19 to TRBJ2-3, with TRBD1 matching over 8 bases. J lost 5 bases, V lost 5 bases, and 12 bases had no gene match. This CDR3 is built from 16 residues. Germline V gene data show CDR1 as LNHDA and CDR2 as SQIVND (reference sequence). In DNA, the CDR3 is TGTGCCAGTAGTGGGCGGACAGGGCTATTGCAAGATACGCAGTATTTT. This translates into CASSGRTGLLQDTQYF.

This clone was seen only a few times. The chain uses TRBV14 and TRBJ2-3; no definite D call. CDR1 is SGHDN, CDR2 FVKESK, per germline. The V gene lost 0 bases and the J gene lost 0 bases, with 7 bases spanning the gap. The length of the CDR3 is 15 residues. Written as DNA, the CDR3 is TGTGCCAGCAGCCAAGACCCTAGTAGCACAGATACGCAGTATTTT. It codes for CASSQDPSSTDTQYF.

The chain carries TRBV6-6 and TRBJ1-1; the D is unclear. Deletions cut 2 bases from V and 3 bases from J, with 4 bases between. CDR3 length equals 12 residues. CDR1 is MNHNY and CDR2 is SVGAGI in the germline V gene (reference sequence). In nucleotides, the CDR3 is TGTGCCAGCAGTTACGACTACACTGAAGCTTTCTTT. This codes for CASSYDYTEAFF.

The genes are TRBV5-1 and TRBJ2-3; possible D gene TRBD1, 6 bases. Trimming cost V 5 bases and J 6 bases, with 19 bases left between them. The CDR3 contains 15 residues. From germline, CDR1 is SGHRS and CDR2 YFSETQ. The CDR3 bases are TGCGCCAGCAGTCAGGGGACCTCTGTGGATGATACGCAGTATTTT. It specifies CASSQGTSVDDTQYF.

This chain connects TRBV6-2 or TRBV6-3 to TRBJ1-5; no reliable D call. V gave up 5 bases and J gave up 4 bases, with 6 bases separating them. The length of the CDR3 is 12 residues. Germline V gene data show CDR1 as MNHEY and CDR2 as SVGEGT. The CDR3 spells CASSHKNQPQHF. The CDR3 bases are TGTGCCAGCAGTCACAAAAATCAGCCCCAGCATTTT.

This chain uses TRBV7-6 with TRBJ2-1; 10 positions agree with TRBD2. The CDR3 is made up of 15 amino acids. The germline V gene has CDR1 SGHVS and CDR2 FNYEAQ. Trimming at V came to 2 bases and at J to 6 bases, leaving 4 bases not matched to a gene. The CDR3, as DNA: TGTGCCAGCAGCTTAACTAGCGGGACCAGCAATGAGCAGTTCTTC. It is translated as CASSLTSGTSNEQFF. Based on the CDR3 plus reference TRBV7-6 and TRBJ2-1, the full variable domain is GAGVSQSPRYKVTKRGQDVALRCDPISGHVSLYWYRQALGQGPEFLTYFNYEAQQDKSGLPNDRFSAERPEGSISTLTIQRTEQRDSAMYRCASSLTSGTSNEQFFGPGTRLTVL.